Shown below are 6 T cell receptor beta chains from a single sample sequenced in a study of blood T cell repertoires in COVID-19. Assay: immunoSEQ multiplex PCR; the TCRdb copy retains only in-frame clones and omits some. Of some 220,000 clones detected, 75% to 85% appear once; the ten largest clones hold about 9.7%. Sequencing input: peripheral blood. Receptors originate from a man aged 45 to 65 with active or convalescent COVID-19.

The CDR3 coding sequence is TGTGCCAGCAGTTTAGTGGGCCAGGGGGCTCGAGAGACCCAGTACTTC. Its translation is CASSLVGQGARETQYF. The chain employs TRBV28 and TRBJ2-5; TRBD1 agrees at 8 bases. The CDR3 length is 16 residues. Germline CDR1 MDHEN, CDR2 SYDVKM. V lost 2 bases to trimming and J lost 4 bases; unmatched junction nucleotides: 9.

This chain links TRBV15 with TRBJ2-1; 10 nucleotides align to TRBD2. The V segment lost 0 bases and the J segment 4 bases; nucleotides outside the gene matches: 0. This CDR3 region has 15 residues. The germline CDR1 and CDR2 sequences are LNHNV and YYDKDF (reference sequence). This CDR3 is CATSREGLAYNEQFF. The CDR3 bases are TGTGCCACCAGCAGAGAGGGACTAGCGTACAATGAGCAGTTCTTC.

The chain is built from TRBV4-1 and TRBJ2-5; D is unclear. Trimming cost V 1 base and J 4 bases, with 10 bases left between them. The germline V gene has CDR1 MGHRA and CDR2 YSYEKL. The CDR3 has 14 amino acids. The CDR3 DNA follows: TGCGCCAGCAGCCAAGTGTCCAGTCGAGAGACCCAGTACTTC. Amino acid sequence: CASSQVSSRETQYF.

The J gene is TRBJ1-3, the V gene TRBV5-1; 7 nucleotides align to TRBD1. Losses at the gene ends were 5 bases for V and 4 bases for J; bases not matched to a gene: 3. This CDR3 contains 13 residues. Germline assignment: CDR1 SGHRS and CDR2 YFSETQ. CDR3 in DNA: TGCGCCAGCAGGCGGGACAGCGGAAACACCATATATTTT. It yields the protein CASRRDSGNTIYF.

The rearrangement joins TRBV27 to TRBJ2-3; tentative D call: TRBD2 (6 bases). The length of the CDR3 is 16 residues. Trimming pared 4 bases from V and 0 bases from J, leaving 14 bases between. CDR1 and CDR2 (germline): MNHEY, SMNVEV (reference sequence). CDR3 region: CASSSPSSVSTDTQYF. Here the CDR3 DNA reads TGTGCCAGCAGTTCCCCCTCTAGCGTCAGCACAGATACGCAGTATTTT.

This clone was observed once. In DNA, the CDR3 is TGTGCCAGCAGTCCCGCTTTTAGCTCTAGCACAGATACGCAGTATTTT. This gives the protein CASSPAFSSSTDTQYF. The J gene is TRBJ2-3, the V gene TRBV6-2 or TRBV6-3, with no clear D. V was shortened by 5 bases and J by 0 bases, with 15 bases between the two germline ends. Germline lookup yields CDR1 MNHEY and CDR2 SVGEGT. The CDR3 sequence is 16 residues long.